This T cell receptor beta chain was retrieved from a study of identifying expanded T cells in peripheral blood. Repertoires were generated with immunoSEQ multiplex PCR, while TCRdb's copy carries only in-frame clones and drops some. The table has about 85,000 clones, 85% to 90% seen once. This clone was detected a few times. Per the germline V gene, CDR1 is SGHTA and CDR2 is FQGNSA. Between the trimmed V and J ends, which lost 3 bases and 8 bases, there was a span of 16 bases. The CDR3 is made up of 15 amino acids. Material for sequencing was blood. The chain is built from TRBV7-2 and TRBJ1-4, with TRBD1 as a possible D gene (5 bases). The receptor comes from a person between 18 and 75 years old in good health. This CDR3 reads CASSLMGRLGEKLFF. Written as DNA, the CDR3 is TGTGCCAGCAGCTTGATGGGACGTTTAGGAGAAAAACTGTTTTTT.